The clone carrying this T cell receptor (beta chain) was counted ten times or more. Its target is unknown. The CDR3 is made up of 13 amino acids. The ends were cut back, 4 bases at V and 6 bases at J, with 13 bases in the middle. The V gene's germline CDR1 is SNHLY and CDR2 FYNNEI. These data come from a study of shared clonotypes between healthy human individuals. Broader study findings: Between a handful of donors, naive CD4 clonotypes were shared at a level of about 5%.

Donors, healthy HIV-negative adults, lacked recent acute infections or vaccinations. Deep was the level used in running the assay. Profiled with immunoSEQ multiplex PCR; TCRdb holds only in-frame clones, not every one. The data contain some 1 million clones, under 80% of them singletons. The source is a man aged 18 to 29 in good health. The rearrangement joins TRBV2 to TRBJ2-7, with no clear D. Sequencing was performed on memory CD4+ T cells sorted from blood. The subset is: CD45RA-negative fraction. This CDR3 is CASSVLASREQYF. CDR3 DNA: TGTGCCAGCAGTGTATTGGCGTCCCGCGAGCAGTACTTC.